Shown below are 28 T cell receptor beta chains from a single sample sequenced in a study of OX40 agonist ivuxolimab in advanced cancers. Here immunoSEQ multiplex PCR was the method, and the copy in TCRdb shows in-frame clones only, minus some. The sample consists of around 50,000 clones, around 90% of them appearing once. Sample: CD4+ or CD8+ T cells sorted from blood, taken in a trial of the OX40 agonist ivuxolimab. The receptors originated from an adult with an advanced solid tumor such as melanoma, head and neck, liver or kidney cancer.

This chain uses TRBV6-5 with TRBJ2-3; 8 bases fit TRBD2. The CDR3 is made up of 15 amino acids. The germline V gene encodes CDR1 MNHEY and CDR2 SVGAGI. The trim removed 5 bases at V and 2 bases at J, leaving 6 bases unmatched. CDR3 sequence reads: CASSTAGAYTDTQYF. CDR3 DNA sequence: TGTGCCAGCAGTACAGCGGGAGCTTACACAGATACGCAGTATTTT.

There are a few counts of this clone. V gene TRBV4-2 combines with J gene TRBJ2-7; the match to TRBD2 covers 9 bases. The CDR3 runs 14 residues. The junction had 4 bases not matched to a gene; V was cut back by 1 base and J by 6 bases. The germline V gene has CDR1 LGHNA and CDR2 YNFKEQ. CDR3 sequence (DNA): TGTGCCAGCAGCCAAGTACTAGCGGGTCGCGAGCAGTACTTC. Protein: CASSQVLAGREQYF.

The J gene is TRBJ2-7, the V gene TRBV7-9, with a possible D match to TRBD1 (5 bases). Germline values: CDR1 SEHNR, CDR2 FQNEAQ (reference sequence). CDR3 length equals 13 residues. Between the trimmed V and J ends, which lost 6 bases and 6 bases, there was a span of 15 bases. CDR3 nucleotides: TGTGCCAGCAGTTCATGGACACTCTCCGAGCAGTACTTC. Encoded protein: CASSSWTLSEQYF.

The chain links TRBV27 to TRBJ2-7; 11 bases are shared with TRBD2. V lost 10 bases and J lost 4; bases outside the gene matches: 9. The V gene's germline CDR1 is MNHEY and CDR2 SMNVEV (reference sequence). There are 14 residues in the CDR3. CDR3 in DNA: TGTGCCACCAGATTAGCGGGAGGGTCGTACGAGCAGTACTTC. Residues: CATRLAGGSYEQYF.

The J gene is TRBJ1-6, the V gene TRBV14; unclear D gene. The CDR3 is made up of 14 amino acids. V lost 2 bases and J 8 bases, leaving 10 bases between the germline ends. From germline, CDR1 is SGHDN and CDR2 FVKESK. This CDR3 is CASSQLHTYSPLHF. The CDR3 DNA is TGTGCCAGCAGCCAACTCCACACCTATTCACCCCTCCACTTT.

This clone has a single count. Written as DNA, the CDR3 is TGTGCCAGCAGCTTATGGGACAGGGGTGGAAACACCATATATTTT. The encoded protein is CASSLWDRGGNTIYF. The chain has TRBV7-9 and TRBJ1-3; 10 bases align to TRBD1. Germline loops: CDR1 SEHNR, CDR2 FQNEAQ (reference sequence). This CDR3 is 15 amino acids long. The V and J ends lost 2 bases and 3 bases, in that order; junction bases with no gene match: 1.

As for this clone: An end of the junction differs from the germline gene, which may be a read error. V gene TRBV6-5 combines with J gene TRBJ1-3; D is uncertain. This CDR3 spans 13 amino acids. Germline assignment: CDR1 MNHEY and CDR2 SVGAGI. CDR3 protein: CASLERLGNIIYF. The CDR3 coding sequence is TGTGCCAGTTTAGAGAGACTTGGAAACATCATATATTTT.

The V and J genes are TRBV13 and TRBJ2-2; TRBD1 matches 10 bases. The V and J ends lost 5 bases and 6 bases, in that order; junction bases with no gene match: 9. CDR1 and CDR2 (germline): PRHDT, FYEKMQ (reference sequence). The CDR3 runs 16 residues. The CDR3 sequence is CASSSPGQGTAGELFF. The CDR3, as DNA: TGTGCCAGCAGCAGTCCGGGACAGGGGACAGCCGGGGAGCTGTTTTTT.

V and J are TRBV5-1 and TRBJ2-7; D not certain. The CDR3 runs 12 residues. Trimming pared 1 base from V and 5 bases from J, leaving 7 bases between. Germline CDR1 is SGHRS and CDR2 is YFSETQ. CDR3 bases: TGCGCCAGCAGCTTGTTTGCTCACGAGCAGTACTTC. Amino acid sequence: CASSLFAHEQYF. The full variable domain, with the rest looked up from reference TRBV5-1 and TRBJ2-7, is KAGVTQTPRYLIKTRGQQVTLSCSPISGHRSVSWYQQTPGQGLQFLFEYFSETQRNKGNFPGRFSGRQFSNSRSEMNVSTLELGDSALYLCASSLFAHEQYFGPGTRLTVT.

Points on this clone: The same CDR3 is also encoded by other DNA sequences in this sample. The J gene is TRBJ2-7, the V gene TRBV7-2; D remains unclear. Germline loops: CDR1 SGHTA, CDR2 FQGNSA. The V gene lost 5 bases and the J gene lost 4 bases, with 9 bases spanning the gap. There are 12 residues in the CDR3. The CDR3 here is CASSLSGYEQYF. CDR3 DNA: TGTGCCAGCAGCCTGAGTGGGTACGAGCAGTACTTC.

The V call is TRBV28, the J call TRBJ1-3, with 7 bases that match TRBD1. V lost 4 bases and J lost 0; bases outside the gene matches: 6. The germline V gene encodes CDR1 MDHEN and CDR2 SYDVKM. CDR3 length equals 16 residues. The CDR3 here is CASSSPTGYSGNTIYF. CDR3 nucleotides: TGTGCCAGCAGTTCCCCGACAGGGTACTCTGGAAACACCATATATTTT.

This chain connects TRBV6-1 to TRBJ1-5; perhaps TRBD1 as D (6 bases). Per germline, CDR1 MNHNS and CDR2 SASEGT. The CDR3 spans 13 residues. Trimming stripped 6 bases from V and 4 bases from J, with 10 bases between. The CDR3 spells CASRDRANQPQHF. The CDR3 nucleotides are TGTGCCAGCAGGGACAGAGCTAATCAGCCCCAGCATTTT.

V gene TRBV11-2 combines with J gene TRBJ2-4; D is perhaps TRBD1 (6 bases). The CDR3 is 15 residues long. Trimming removed 5 bases from V and 12 bases from J, with 23 bases in between. Germline CDR1 SGHAT, CDR2 FQNNGV. The CDR3 is CASSIQVGTLGDQYF. CDR3 nucleotides: TGTGCCAGCAGCATCCAAGTCGGGACACTTGGGGATCAGTACTTC.

V is TRBV7-2 and J is TRBJ1-2; D gene uncertain. CDR1 SGHTA and CDR2 FQGNSA come from the germline V gene. This CDR3 has 14 amino acids. Trimming pared 0 bases from V and 2 bases from J, leaving 7 bases between. CDR3 in DNA: TGTGCCAGCAGCTTAGCGCCCATAAACTATGGCTACACCTTC. The encoded protein is CASSLAPINYGYTF.

The chain is built from TRBV6-5 and TRBJ2-1; D ambiguous. Germline CDR1 and CDR2: MNHEY and SVGAGI. CDR3 length equals 11 residues. Trimming left V 7 bases short and J 9 bases short, with 10 bases between. The CDR3 is CASTQVGEQFF. DNA for the CDR3: TGTGCCAGCACCCAAGTGGGTGAGCAGTTCTTC.

In this sample, this clone turned up a few times. The rearrangement uses TRBV11-2 and TRBJ2-7; weak D call: TRBD2 (5 bases). The CDR3 is made up of 11 amino acids. V was trimmed by 2 bases and J by 9 bases, leaving 8 bases between them. The germline gives CDR1 SGHAT, CDR2 FQNNGV. CDR3 bases: TGTGCCAGCAGCTTAAGTGCGGGGCAGTACTTC. Its protein product is CASSLSAGQYF. The full variable domain, completed using reference TRBV11-2 and TRBJ2-7, is EAGVAQSPRYKIIEKRQSVAFWCNPISGHATLYWYQQILGQGPKLLIQFQNNGVVDDSQLPKDRFSAERLKGVDSTLKIQPAKLEDSAVYLCASSLSAGQYFGPGTRLTVT.

V is TRBV7-2 and J is TRBJ2-7; no clear D. The CDR3 runs 13 residues. CDR1 and CDR2 (germline): SGHTA, FQGNSA. Trimming took 3 bases from V and 1 from J, leaving 7 bases between them. The CDR3 is CASSFTFSYEQYF. The CDR3 nucleotides read TGTGCCAGCAGCTTTACGTTTTCCTACGAGCAGTACTTC.

The chain links TRBV27 to TRBJ2-5; a possible D gene is TRBD1 (6 bases). V lost 8 bases to trimming and J lost 5 bases, with 15 bases between them. Germline assignment: CDR1 MNHEY and CDR2 SMNVEV (reference sequence). CDR3 length: 13 amino acids. The CDR3 DNA reads as TGTGCCAGCGGAAGGGACAAAACGGAGACCCAGTACTTC. As protein: CASGRDKTETQYF.

The rearrangement links TRBV5-4 to TRBJ1-2, with TRBD1 matching 8 bases. Looked up from germline, CDR1 is SGHNT and CDR2 is YYREEE (reference sequence). This CDR3 has 15 residues. The V and J ends lost 0 bases and 4 bases, in that order; junction bases with no gene match: 5. The CDR3 nucleotides read TGTGCCAGCAGCTTGGCACAGGGGGTTGGCTATGGCTACACCTTC. It codes for CASSLAQGVGYGYTF. Variable domain in full (rest from reference TRBV5-4 and TRBJ1-2): ETGVTQSPTHLIKTRGQQVTLRCSSQSGHNTVSWYQQALGQGPQFIFQYYREEENGRGNFPPRFSGLQFPNYSSELNVNALELDDSALYLCASSLAQGVGYGYTFGSGTRLTVV.

The V and J genes are TRBV6-1 and TRBJ1-1, with D perhaps matching TRBD1 (6 bases). Trimming stripped 6 bases from V and 1 base from J, with 15 bases between. The CDR3 runs to 15 residues. Germline V gene sequence: CDR1 MNHNS, CDR2 SASEGT. The CDR3 DNA sequence: TGTGCCAGCAGACCCGACAGGCTAGGGAACACTGAAGCTTTCTTT. Its translation: CASRPDRLGNTEAFF.

The chain joins TRBV5-5 to TRBJ1-4; D is perhaps TRBD1 (5 bases). Trimming removed 1 base at V and 8 bases at J, with 12 bases between. The CDR3 is 14 residues long. The germline V gene encodes CDR1 SGHKS and CDR2 YYEKEE (reference sequence). The CDR3 sequence: CASSLLGTGEKLFF. The CDR3 DNA sequence: TGTGCCAGCAGCTTGTTGGGGACTGGGGAAAAACTGTTTTTT.

The chain employs TRBV9 and TRBJ1-5; perhaps TRBD1 as D (5 bases). Germline CDR1 is SGDLS and CDR2 is YYNGEE. The CDR3 consists of 15 residues. V shed 0 bases and J shed 3 bases, with 10 bases lying between them. The CDR3 DNA is TGTGCCAGCAGCGTAGAATCGGGGGTCAATCAGCCCCAGCATTTT. Translated: CASSVESGVNQPQHF.

The chain links TRBV5-1 to TRBJ1-1; 9 bases line up with TRBD1. The germline V gene encodes CDR1 SGHRS and CDR2 YFSETQ. V lost 4 bases to trimming and J lost 5 bases; unmatched junction nucleotides: 9. CDR3 size: 15 residues. The CDR3 DNA follows: TGCGCCAGCAGCCAACAGACAGGGGGTTGGACTGAAGCTTTCTTT. It specifies CASSQQTGGWTEAFF.

The chain joins TRBV6-6 to TRBJ1-5; D unclear. Germline values: CDR1 MNHNY, CDR2 SVGAGI (reference sequence). V gave up 4 bases and J gave up 9 bases, with 10 bases separating them. The CDR3 contains 12 residues. CDR3 sequence: CASSFSRAPQHF. The CDR3 DNA sequence: TGTGCCAGCAGTTTCTCGAGGGCGCCCCAGCATTTT.

V and J are TRBV23-1 and TRBJ2-3; possibly TRBD1 for D (6 bases). TRBV23-1 carries the ORF label, with uncertain function. Trimming stripped 9 bases from V and 0 bases from J, with 19 bases between. The CDR3 has 16 amino acids. CDR3 DNA: TGCGCCAGTCTCCCTGGACAGATCGGTAGCACAGATACGCAGTATTTT. Translation gives CASLPGQIGSTDTQYF.

This CDR3 is CASSLSAGGYTF. The CDR3 DNA is TGTGCCAGCAGTCTCAGTGCCGGTGGCTACACCTTC. V usage is TRBV6-1 and J usage is TRBJ1-2; no clear D. Germline loops: CDR1 MNHNS, CDR2 SASEGT. Trimming removed 5 bases from V and 7 bases from J, with 11 bases in between. The CDR3 spans 12 residues.

The chain links TRBV18 to TRBJ1-1, with D maybe TRBD1 (5 bases). V lost 8 bases to trimming and J lost 1 base, with 20 bases between them. CDR1 is KGHSH, CDR2 LQKENI, per germline. The CDR3 extends over 16 amino acids. The CDR3 region is CASLPSVGVGNTEAFF. CDR3 nucleotide sequence: TGTGCCAGCCTTCCTTCTGTGGGGGTGGGGAACACTGAAGCTTTCTTT.

V usage is TRBV6-5 and J usage is TRBJ1-6; D is undetermined. This CDR3 has 14 residues. Deletions cut 5 bases from V and 5 bases from J, with 10 bases between. Germline V gives CDR1 MNHEY, CDR2 SVGAGI. CDR3: CASSLGWDNSPLHF. CDR3 in DNA: TGTGCCAGCAGTCTTGGGTGGGATAATTCACCCCTCCACTTT.